This T cell receptor beta chain appears in the sequencing data of a study of molecular identifiers for immune sequencing clone quantification. This clonotype has a count of ten or more. The antigen is not known. The study's findings and limits: Investigators reportedly could detect spiked Jurkat TCR RNA from one cell among approximately 930,000 naive cells.

The CDR3 spans 14 residues. From germline, CDR1 is SGHRS and CDR2 YFSETQ. Trimming at V came to 2 bases and at J to 2 bases, leaving 3 bases not matched to a gene. MiXCR, applied by TCRdb to the PCR reads, yields one record per CDR3 protein. The table shows approximately 670,000 distinct CDR3 sequences, with about 20% occurring only once. Sequencing was carried out using naive CD8+ T cells from blood, with Jurkat cell RNA spiked in. Subset of the sample: FACS-sorted CD8+CD4-CCR7+CD45RA+ naive T cells. The TCR comes from a human donor in good health. Some libraries in this study had Jurkat cell RNA spiked in. The gene calls are TRBV5-1 and TRBJ2-7; 8 bases are a match to TRBD1. Written as DNA, the CDR3 is TGCGCCAGCAGCTTACTACAGGGGGCCTACGAGCAGTACTTC. Translated: CASSLLQGAYEQYF.